The 29 T cell receptor beta chains in this list originate from one sample, sequenced in a study of CXCR3-negative and CXCR3-positive naive CD8 T cells. Findings and caveats of the study: Naive CXCR3-positive cells had TRB CDR3s more hydrophobic than those of CXCR3-negative naive cells.

These receptors' targets are unknown. The study made its TRB cDNA libraries by 5' RACE, adding UMI labels. TCRdb re-called the 5' RACE reads; one entry per CDR3 protein, DNA not given. Its table records approximately 100,000 distinct CDR3 sequences. Sequences were obtained from naive CXCR3+ CD8+ T cells from blood. Subset meaning: CD45RO-CCR7+CD27+CD95- naive CD8+ T cells expressing CXCR3 (TNR3+). The origin of the receptors is a human donor in good health. Some clones in this sample may be carry-over from other donors' samples.

The J gene is TRBJ2-1, the V gene TRBV27. Germline CDR1 MNHEY, CDR2 SMNVEV (reference sequence). This CDR3 comprises 14 residues. The CDR3 reads CASSLANQHNEQFF.

The CDR3 loop is CASSDTVTEAFF. The rearrangement links TRBV25-1 to TRBJ1-1. The CDR3 is 12 amino acids. Germline V gene lookup returns CDR1 MGHDK and CDR2 SYGVNS.

The V and J genes are TRBV28 and TRBJ2-7; the TRBD1 assignment by TCRdb is unverifiable without DNA. In germline, CDR1 is MDHEN, CDR2 SYDVKM. The CDR3 spans 15 residues. This chain's CDR3 is CASSPPGRGLWEQYF. The variable domain in full, completed from reference TRBV28 and TRBJ2-7, reads DVKVTQSSRYLVKRTGEKVFLECVQDMDHENMFWYRQDPGLGLRLIYFSYDVKMKEKGDIPEGYSVSREKKERFSLILESASTNQTSMYLCASSPPGRGLWEQYFGPGTRLTVT.

The chain carries TRBV7-9 and TRBJ1-5; TCRdb's D call of TRBD1 is untestable without DNA. The germline gives CDR1 SEHNR, CDR2 FQNEAQ (reference sequence). The CDR3 covers 15 residues. The CDR3 spells CASSSPGIGDQPQHF.

The chain uses TRBV6-1 and TRBJ1-5. Germline V lookup: CDR1 MNHNS, CDR2 SASEGT. The CDR3 is made up of 15 amino acids. CDR3 sequence reads: CASSGSSYSNQPQHF.

V is TRBV20-1 and J is TRBJ1-2; without DNA, the TCRdb call of TRBD1 cannot be checked. The CDR3 consists of 13 residues. Germline loops: CDR1 DFQATT, CDR2 SNEGSKA (reference sequence). The CDR3 reads CSARMTGDYGYTF.

The chain combines TRBV7-9 with TRBJ2-5; with no DNA, the TCRdb D assignment of TRBD1 cannot be verified. The V gene's germline CDR1 is SEHNR and CDR2 FQNEAQ (reference sequence). The CDR3 sequence is 14 residues long. This chain's CDR3 is CASSPVRGQETQYF.

V gene TRBV14 combines with J gene TRBJ2-3; TCRdb names TRBD2, which stays unverified in the absence of DNA. The CDR3 has 14 amino acids. CDR1 and CDR2 from the germline V gene are SGHDN and FVKESK. Here the CDR3 reads CASTHAGATDTQYF.

The CDR3 is CASSPLVDIQYF. This chain uses TRBV11-2 with TRBJ2-4; checking the TCRdb D call of TRBD2 is not possible without DNA. Germline-derived CDR1 and CDR2 are SGHAT and FQNNGV. This CDR3 spans 12 amino acids. Drawing the rest from reference TRBV11-2 and TRBJ2-4, the complete variable domain is EAGVAQSPRYKIIEKRQSVAFWCNPISGHATLYWYQQILGQGPKLLIQFQNNGVVDDSQLPKDRFSAERLKGVDSTLKIQPAKLEDSAVYLCASSPLVDIQYFGAGTRLSVL.

The gene calls are TRBV30 and TRBJ2-7; TCRdb's D call, TRBD2, is unchecked because there is no DNA. Germline values: CDR1 GTSNPN, CDR2 SVGIG (reference sequence). The CDR3 is 12 amino acids. CDR3 loop: CACLGLQYEQYF.

The genes are TRBV11-1 and TRBJ2-7; absent DNA, TCRdb's TRBD1 call cannot be checked. From germline, CDR1 is SGHAT and CDR2 FQDESV (reference sequence). The CDR3 covers 14 residues. This CDR3 is CASSLPGGPYEQYF.

The chain recombines TRBV29-1 with TRBJ2-3; TCRdb's D call, TRBD1, is unchecked because there is no DNA. Germline loops: CDR1 SQVTM, CDR2 ANQGSEA. The CDR3 totals 15 residues. The CDR3 is CSVEGTNTSTDTQYF.

CDR3 in amino acids: CASSTGQGAAETQYF. The J gene is TRBJ2-5, the V gene TRBV7-2; the TCRdb D gene call, TRBD1, has no DNA to confirm it. This CDR3 has 15 amino acids. The germline gives CDR1 SGHTA, CDR2 FQGNSA. Variable domain in full (rest from reference TRBV7-2 and TRBJ2-5): GAGVSQSPSNKVTEKGKDVELRCDPISGHTALYWYRQSLGQGLEFLIYFQGNSAPDKSGLPSDRFSAERTGGSVSTLTIQRTQQEDSAVYLCASSTGQGAAETQYFGPGTRLLVL.

This rearrangement joins TRBV7-2 to TRBJ1-1. The CDR3 runs to 13 residues. Germline assignment: CDR1 SGHTA and CDR2 FQGNSA. The CDR3 sequence: CASSPYQNTEAFF.

The V call is TRBV19, the J call TRBJ1-5; TCRdb indicates TRBD1, and absent DNA this call remains unverified. This CDR3 is 15 amino acids long. The germline V gene has CDR1 LNHDA and CDR2 SQIVND (reference sequence). CDR3 sequence reads: CASTLTGYSNQPQHF.

V gene TRBV28 combines with J gene TRBJ2-1; there is no DNA to check the TCRdb D call of TRBD1. The CDR3 spans 14 residues. From germline, CDR1 is MDHEN and CDR2 SYDVKM. CDR3 sequence reads: CASSSPRGGNEQFF. Using reference TRBV28 and TRBJ2-1 for the parts outside the CDR3, the full variable domain is DVKVTQSSRYLVKRTGEKVFLECVQDMDHENMFWYRQDPGLGLRLIYFSYDVKMKEKGDIPEGYSVSREKKERFSLILESASTNQTSMYLCASSSPRGGNEQFFGPGTRLTVL.

The chain is built from TRBV11-2 and TRBJ2-2; without DNA, the TCRdb call of TRBD1 cannot be checked. The CDR3 extends over 16 amino acids. Germline-derived CDR1 and CDR2 are SGHAT and FQNNGV. CDR3 sequence: CASSLLWGTGAGELFF.

The V call is TRBV20-1, the J call TRBJ1-3; absent DNA, TCRdb's TRBD1 call cannot be checked. Germline V lookup: CDR1 DFQATT, CDR2 SNEGSKA (reference sequence). The CDR3 extends over 13 amino acids. The CDR3 protein is CSALDRSGNTIYF.

The V and J genes are TRBV4-3 and TRBJ1-6. The CDR3 loop spans 17 amino acids. Germline V gene data show CDR1 as LGHNA and CDR2 as YSLEER. This CDR3 reads CASSQEKNALLNSPLHF.

J is TRBJ2-2 and V is TRBV5-1; TCRdb gives TRBD1 as the D gene, but with no DNA this cannot be confirmed. CDR3 length: 17 residues. CDR1 is SGHRS and CDR2 is YFSETQ in the germline V gene. The CDR3 reads CASSLLFGGDFTGELFF.

The chain combines TRBV7-2 with TRBJ2-2; the D call of TRBD2 rests on TCRdb alone, since no DNA is present to check it. The CDR3 covers 15 residues. Per the germline V gene, CDR1 is SGHTA and CDR2 is FQGNSA. CDR3 amino acids: CASSHGVGGVGELFF. Together with reference TRBV7-2 and TRBJ2-2, the CDR3 gives the full variable domain: GAGVSQSPSNKVTEKGKDVELRCDPISGHTALYWYRQSLGQGLEFLIYFQGNSAPDKSGLPSDRFSAERTGGSVSTLTIQRTQQEDSAVYLCASSHGVGGVGELFFGEGSRLTVL.

This chain links TRBV11-3 with TRBJ2-1. Per the germline V gene, CDR1 is SGHNT and CDR2 is YENEEA. The CDR3 covers 12 residues. The chain's CDR3 is CASSHTGNEQFF.

The V gene is TRBV11-2, the J gene TRBJ2-5; the D gene TCRdb calls, TRBD1, cannot be checked with no DNA. CDR1 and CDR2 (germline): SGHAT, FQNNGV. This CDR3 comprises 14 residues. The CDR3 here is CASSLVIPQETQYF.

This chain connects TRBV10-1 to TRBJ1-4. The CDR3 is 15 residues long. Germline CDR1 is WNHNN and CDR2 is SYGVQD (reference sequence). CDR3: CASRVRHPTNEKLFF.

This sequence joins TRBV6-9 and TRBJ1-2; TCRdb lists TRBD1, though no DNA is available to test this call. Germline-derived CDR1 and CDR2 are MNHGY and SVAAGI. The CDR3 consists of 12 residues. CDR3 sequence reads: CAAKQEPRGYTF.

V gene TRBV4-3 combines with J gene TRBJ2-1. This CDR3 has 17 amino acids. The germline V gene has CDR1 LGHNA and CDR2 YSLEER. CDR3 residues: CASSQDPSVSSYNEQFF.

This chain connects TRBV7-2 to TRBJ2-5; TCRdb gives TRBD2 as the D gene, but with no DNA this cannot be confirmed. Germline assignment: CDR1 SGHTA and CDR2 FQGNSA. The CDR3 covers 15 residues. Here the CDR3 reads CASSLMRASDETQYF.

The chain carries TRBV4-1 and TRBJ2-7; without DNA, the TCRdb call of TRBD1 cannot be checked. Germline-derived CDR1 and CDR2 are MGHRA and YSYEKL. This CDR3 region has 16 residues. The CDR3 reads CASSQGWGSGSYEQYF.

The V call is TRBV20-1, the J call TRBJ2-6; there is no DNA to check the TCRdb D call of TRBD2. The germline CDR1 and CDR2 sequences are DFQATT and SNEGSKA (reference sequence). The CDR3 runs 19 residues. CDR3 in amino acids: CSARAQSAHSSSGANVLTF.